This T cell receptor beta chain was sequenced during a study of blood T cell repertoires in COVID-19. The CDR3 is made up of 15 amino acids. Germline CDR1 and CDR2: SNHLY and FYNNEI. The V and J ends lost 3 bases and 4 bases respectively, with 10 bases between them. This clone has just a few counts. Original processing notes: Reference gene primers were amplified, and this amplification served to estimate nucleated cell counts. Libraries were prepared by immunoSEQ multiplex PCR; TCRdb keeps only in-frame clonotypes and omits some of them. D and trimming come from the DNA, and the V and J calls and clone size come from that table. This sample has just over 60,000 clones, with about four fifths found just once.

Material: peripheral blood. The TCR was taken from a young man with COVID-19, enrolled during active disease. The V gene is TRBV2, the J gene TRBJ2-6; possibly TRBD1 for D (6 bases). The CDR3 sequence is CASSDRGQGANVLTF. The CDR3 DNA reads TGTGCCAGCAGTGACAGGGGTCAAGGGGCCAACGTCCTGACTTTC.